This paragraph covers one T cell receptor beta chain sequence. The target antigen is unknown. The sample comes from a study of T-cell reconstitution after alpha-beta-depleted transplantation in children. TCRbeta library preparation incorporated unique molecular identifiers. TCRdb recomputed calls from the PCR reads with MiXCR, one row per CDR3 protein. The repertoire holds 330,000 or so distinct CDR3 sequences, 9.5% to 13% seen once, with less than 9% in the top ten. Losses at the gene ends were 1 base for V and 6 bases for J; bases not matched to a gene: 9. The CDR3 is made up of 16 amino acids. In germline, CDR1 is MNHEY, CDR2 SVGEGT. Study-level points and caveats: The origin of high day-60 TCRbeta diversity in some patients lay in surviving recipient T cells and thymic progenitors. Roughly two months post-transplant, alpha-beta T cells reportedly originated from several hundred graft clones that had expanded. Newly made T cells mostly supplied T-cell counts and diversity one year after transplant.

The receptor was isolated from a boy under three years old with acute myeloid leukemia, due to receive a stem cell transplant. The chain joins TRBV6-2 or TRBV6-3 to TRBJ2-1; 7 positions agree with TRBD2. The sequenced sample was PBMCs, obtained before TCRalphabeta/CD19-depleted stem cell transplant. Here the CDR3 DNA reads TGTGCCAGCAGTTACTTTCGGGACTACCCGGTCAATGAGCAGTTCTTC. As protein: CASSYFRDYPVNEQFF.